Below are 32 T cell receptor beta chains sequenced from a single sample in a study of T cell changes during pregnancy in multiple sclerosis. Clones were sequenced by immunoSEQ multiplex PCR, and TCRdb holds only the in-frame ones, with some missing. The repertoire holds tens of thousands of clones, with approximately 92% as singletons. Sample: peripheral blood, taken in the first trimester of pregnancy. These receptors were taken from a female donor with multiple sclerosis, enrolled in a pregnancy study.

This chain joins TRBV5-1 and TRBJ1-1; no firm D call. CDR1 and CDR2 from the germline V gene are SGHRS and YFSETQ. The V end lost 4 bases, the J end lost 1 base, and 17 bases lay between the germline ends. The CDR3 is 16 residues long. The CDR3 here is CASSPPGRAANTEAFF. In DNA form, the CDR3 reads TGCGCCAGCAGCCCCCCCGGGAGGGCAGCGAACACTGAAGCTTTCTTT. The full variable domain, its missing parts supplied by reference TRBV5-1 and TRBJ1-1, is KAGVTQTPRYLIKTRGQQVTLSCSPISGHRSVSWYQQTPGQGLQFLFEYFSETQRNKGNFPGRFSGRQFSNSRSEMNVSTLELGDSALYLCASSPPGRAANTEAFFGQGTRLTVV.

Concerning this clone: One junction end disagrees with the germline gene, perhaps due to a read error. The chain links TRBV28 to TRBJ2-1, with D maybe TRBD2 (6 bases). Germline CDR1 MDHEN, CDR2 SYDVKM. CDR3 length: 17 residues. CDR3 loop: CASSLSTGTLTYNEQFF. CDR3 nucleotides: TGTGCCAGCAGCTTATCAACCGGGACTCTAACCTACAATGAGCAGTTCTTC.

V usage is TRBV6-1 and J usage is TRBJ2-7; D uncertain. V was trimmed by 0 bases and J by 5 bases, leaving 14 bases between them. CDR1 is MNHNS, CDR2 SASEGT, per germline. There are 15 residues in the CDR3. This CDR3 reads CASSEADTENHEQYF. DNA of the CDR3: TGTGCCAGCAGTGAAGCAGACACGGAAAACCACGAGCAGTACTTC.

The chain combines TRBV7-3 with TRBJ2-1, with D unclear. In germline, CDR1 is SGHTA, CDR2 FQGTGA. This CDR3 contains 15 residues. Trimming pared 3 bases from V and 0 bases from J, leaving 9 bases between. The CDR3 DNA follows: TGTGCCAGCAGCTTCAACGGTAACTCCTACAATGAGCAGTTCTTC. As protein: CASSFNGNSYNEQFF.

The rearrangement uses TRBV30 and TRBJ1-4, with unresolved D. V lost 3 bases and J lost 8, with 7 bases in between. This CDR3 has 11 amino acids. Germline CDR1 GTSNPN, CDR2 SVGIG (reference sequence). Here the CDR3 reads CAWRAEEKLFF. The CDR3 DNA sequence: TGTGCCTGGAGGGCGGAGGAAAAACTGTTTTTT.

The chain is built from TRBV5-1 and TRBJ2-1, with 14 bases lining up with TRBD2. This CDR3 is 19 amino acids long. Looked up from germline, CDR1 is SGHRS and CDR2 is YFSETQ. V lost 4 bases, J lost 1 base, and 10 bases stayed unmatched. CDR3 sequence: CASSLYPGLAGVSYNEQFF. The CDR3 nucleotides are TGCGCCAGCAGCCTCTATCCGGGACTAGCGGGGGTTTCCTACAATGAGCAGTTCTTC. The full variable domain, rest sourced from reference TRBV5-1 and TRBJ2-1, is KAGVTQTPRYLIKTRGQQVTLSCSPISGHRSVSWYQQTPGQGLQFLFEYFSETQRNKGNFPGRFSGRQFSNSRSEMNVSTLELGDSALYLCASSLYPGLAGVSYNEQFFGPGTRLTVL.

The chain joins TRBV6-5 to TRBJ1-2; no reliable D call. The CDR3 length is 13 residues. Germline CDR1 MNHEY, CDR2 SVGAGI. V was trimmed by 2 bases and J by 7 bases, leaving 11 bases between them. CDR3 in DNA: TGTGCCAGCAGTTACGATGCAGGCCGTGGCTACACCTTC. It codes for CASSYDAGRGYTF.

The chain couples TRBV7-2 to TRBJ2-1; the match to TRBD2 covers 9 bases. The CDR3 consists of 17 residues. After removal of 3 bases from V and 0 bases from J, the junction contained 6 bases not matched to a gene. CDR1 is SGHTA, CDR2 FQGNSA, per germline. This CDR3 reads CASSFYGGGGSYNEQFF. For the CDR3, the DNA is TGTGCCAGCAGCTTCTATGGCGGGGGGGGCTCCTACAATGAGCAGTTCTTC.

This chain connects TRBV5-8 to TRBJ2-6; D uncertain. The germline CDR1 and CDR2 sequences are SGHTS and YDEGEE. CDR3 length: 15 amino acids. Trimming removed 2 bases from V and 0 bases from J, with 6 bases in between. This CDR3 reads CASSLVSSGANVLTF. The CDR3 DNA reads TGTGCCAGCAGCTTAGTCAGCTCTGGGGCCAACGTCCTGACTTTC.

The chain uses TRBV2 and TRBJ2-1; D ambiguous. Per germline, CDR1 SNHLY and CDR2 FYNNEI. Trimming took 4 bases from V and 5 from J, leaving 15 bases between them. The CDR3 covers 15 residues. The CDR3, as DNA: TGTGCCAGCAGTGTTCACCCTAATACGGACAATGAGCAGTTCTTC. Translating gives CASSVHPNTDNEQFF.

The chain is built from TRBV6-5 and TRBJ1-2; 8 bases are a match to TRBD1. Germline assignment: CDR1 MNHEY and CDR2 SVGAGI. Germline trimming cut 4 bases from V and 3 bases from J; bases unmatched to any gene: 4. This CDR3 comprises 14 residues. The DNA of the CDR3 is TGTGCCAGCAGTTCAGGGGGCCTTGACTATGGCTACACCTTC. It yields the protein CASSSGGLDYGYTF.

This sequence joins TRBV27 and TRBJ1-1; D is possibly TRBD1 (5 bases). The CDR3 totals 15 residues. Germline V gene sequence: CDR1 MNHEY, CDR2 SMNVEV (reference sequence). V was pared by 5 bases and J by 5 bases, with 18 bases between. CDR3 in amino acids: CASSVAGGGETEAFF. The CDR3 DNA sequence: TGTGCCAGCAGTGTAGCAGGCGGGGGTGAGACTGAAGCTTTCTTT.

In its sample, this clone was seen a few times. An end of the junction differs from the germline gene, which may be a read error. V usage is TRBV7-9 and J usage is TRBJ1-1, with a possible D match to TRBD1 (5 bases). The CDR3 covers 11 residues. Germline values: CDR1 SEHNR, CDR2 FQNEAQ (reference sequence). The CDR3 sequence: CASSNTGFQFF. DNA for the CDR3: TGTGCCAGCAGCAATACAGGTTTTCAGTTTTTT.

This chain joins TRBV4-1 and TRBJ1-4; TRBD1 agrees at 10 bases. CDR1 and CDR2 from the germline V gene are MGHRA and YSYEKL. V lost 6 bases to trimming and J lost 8 bases; unmatched junction nucleotides: 3. The CDR3 loop spans 13 amino acids. The CDR3 loop is CASRGTGEEKLFF. In DNA, the CDR3 is TGCGCCAGCAGGGGGACAGGGGAAGAAAAACTGTTTTTT.

CDR3 residues: CASSDSSVGDYGYTF. Here the CDR3 DNA reads TGTGCCAGCAGTGATAGTTCAGTAGGGGACTATGGCTACACCTTC. The J gene is TRBJ1-2, the V gene TRBV6-1; TRBD1 is a possible D gene (5 bases). This CDR3 comprises 15 residues. V was cut by 3 bases and J by 3 bases, with 14 bases left in between. Germline V lookup: CDR1 MNHNS, CDR2 SASEGT.

The chain has TRBV29-1 and TRBJ2-7; D gene ambiguous. Germline assignment: CDR1 SQVTM and CDR2 ANQGSEA. Deletions cut 5 bases from V and 0 bases from J, with 8 bases between. The CDR3 covers 12 residues. In DNA, the CDR3 is TGCAGCGTTACGCAGGCCTCCTACGAGCAGTACTTC. Encoded protein: CSVTQASYEQYF.

CDR3 residues: CAISESRSGGPISYNEQFF. The DNA of the CDR3 is TGTGCCATCAGTGAGTCTCGTAGCGGGGGCCCGATCTCCTACAATGAGCAGTTCTTC. The chain has TRBV10-3 and TRBJ2-1; 9 nucleotides line up with TRBD2. V lost 0 bases, J lost 0 bases, and 9 bases stayed unmatched. The germline CDR1 and CDR2 sequences are ENHRY and SYGVKD. There are 19 residues in the CDR3.

This clone was found a few times. The chain carries TRBV30 and TRBJ2-5, with D perhaps matching TRBD1 (6 bases). V shed 2 bases and J shed 2 bases, with 18 bases lying between them. Germline-derived CDR1 and CDR2 are GTSNPN and SVGIG (reference sequence). This CDR3 has 16 residues. CDR3 bases: TGTGCCTGGAGTTCGGGGCTGGGGGCCTATCAAGAGACCCAGTACTTC. Its translation: CAWSSGLGAYQETQYF.

The chain combines TRBV6-4 with TRBJ2-1; possible D gene TRBD2, 7 bases. Germline V gene data show CDR1 as MRHNA and CDR2 as SNTAGT. The CDR3 loop spans 15 amino acids. Trimming pared 0 bases from V and 3 bases from J, leaving 9 bases between. CDR3 sequence (DNA): TGTGCCAGCAGTGACTCCGGGGGGCACTACAATGAGCAGTTCTTC. Translating it yields CASSDSGGHYNEQFF.

The chain links TRBV5-4 to TRBJ1-2; 11 nucleotides align to TRBD1. CDR3 length: 15 amino acids. Germline trimming cut 2 bases from V and 6 bases from J; bases unmatched to any gene: 6. CDR1 is SGHNT and CDR2 is YYREEE in the germline V gene (reference sequence). For the CDR3, the DNA is TGTGCCAGCAGCTTCCCGGGACAGGGGGTCGATGGCTACACCTTC. Protein sequence: CASSFPGQGVDGYTF.

This chain connects TRBV7-2 to TRBJ1-2; TRBD1 aligns across 11 bases. Per germline, CDR1 SGHTA and CDR2 FQGNSA. Trimming removed 4 bases from V and 7 bases from J; junction bases left unmatched: 8. CDR3 size: 15 residues. The CDR3 is CASSWDRGKYGGYTF. In DNA form, the CDR3 reads TGTGCCAGCAGCTGGGACAGGGGGAAATATGGTGGCTACACCTTC.

CDR3 DNA sequence: TGTGCCAGCAGCTTCCGGGACTCTTACAATGAGCAGTTCTTC. This codes for CASSFRDSYNEQFF. This chain links TRBV9 with TRBJ2-1; D is possibly TRBD2 (6 bases). Germline lookup yields CDR1 SGDLS and CDR2 YYNGEE. V gave up 4 bases and J gave up 4 bases, with 12 bases separating them. The CDR3 has 14 residues. Combining the CDR3 with reference TRBV9 and TRBJ2-1 gives the whole variable domain DSGVTQTPKHLITATGQRVTLRCSPRSGDLSVYWYQQSLDQGLQFLIQYYNGEERAKGNILERFSAQQFPDLHSELNLSSLELGDSALYFCASSFRDSYNEQFFGPGTRLTVL.

This chain uses TRBV5-8 with TRBJ2-3; D gene ambiguous. Trimming shortened V by 4 bases and J by 1 base, and 10 bases separated the two germline ends. In germline, CDR1 is SGHTS, CDR2 YDEGEE. There are 14 residues in the CDR3. The CDR3 DNA reads as TGTGCCAGCAGCCCCTACCCGGGCACAGATACGCAGTATTTT. Translated, it gives CASSPYPGTDTQYF.

This rearrangement joins TRBV7-6 to TRBJ2-7; D perhaps matches TRBD1 (5 bases). V was cut by 1 base and J by 0 bases, with 13 bases left in between. The CDR3 is made up of 16 amino acids. Germline V gives CDR1 SGHVS, CDR2 FNYEAQ. CDR3 loop: CASSLGGTGYSYEQYF. For the CDR3, the DNA is TGTGCCAGCAGCTTAGGGGGAACAGGCTACTCCTACGAGCAGTACTTC.

CDR3 DNA sequence: TGTGCCATCAGTGGACGAGGGTCTGGGAACACTGAAGCTTTCTTT. As protein: CAISGRGSGNTEAFF. The chain carries TRBV10-3 and TRBJ1-1; D is unresolved. The ends were cut back, 4 bases at V and 1 base at J, with 13 bases in the middle. Germline V lookup: CDR1 ENHRY, CDR2 SYGVKD. This CDR3 spans 15 amino acids.

The V and J genes are TRBV2 and TRBJ2-3, with D maybe TRBD2 (6 bases). Per germline, CDR1 SNHLY and CDR2 FYNNEI. The CDR3 has 11 amino acids. Written as DNA, the CDR3 is TGTGCAATCAAGGGGAGGGATACGCAGTATTTT. It yields the protein CAIKGRDTQYF.

This chain links TRBV5-4 with TRBJ2-3; TRBD2 aligns across 11 bases. The germline V gene has CDR1 SGHNT and CDR2 YYREEE (reference sequence). V shed 5 bases and J 9 bases; nucleotides not matched to a gene: 17. The CDR3 contains 17 residues. As DNA, the CDR3 is TGTGCCAGCAGTAGCGGGGGGGCTAAGGGCGTCCGGGGAACGCAGTATTTT. This codes for CASSSGGAKGVRGTQYF.

The chain carries TRBV5-5 and TRBJ2-2; D is ambiguous. V gave up 2 bases and J gave up 2 bases, with 16 bases separating them. In germline, CDR1 is SGHKS, CDR2 YYEKEE (reference sequence). This CDR3 has 17 residues. The CDR3 DNA sequence: TGTGCCAGCAGCTTCAAGTATCCAGGCATTAACACCGGGGAGCTGTTTTTT. This codes for CASSFKYPGINTGELFF.

The chain is built from TRBV2 and TRBJ1-2, with 8 bases that match TRBD1. V gave up 2 bases and J gave up 6 bases; unmatched junction bases: 2. CDR3 length: 13 amino acids. The V gene's germline CDR1 is SNHLY and CDR2 FYNNEI. The CDR3 bases are TGTGCCAGCAGTGAATCAGGGGGCCATGGCTACACCTTC. This gives the protein CASSESGGHGYTF. Full variable domain (outside the CDR3, taken from reference TRBV2 and TRBJ1-2): EPEVTQTPSHQVTQMGQEVILRCVPISNHLYFYWYRQILGQKVEFLVSFYNNEISEKSEIFDDQFSVERPDGSNFTLKIRSTKLEDSAMYFCASSESGGHGYTFGSGTRLTVV.

The chain couples TRBV19 to TRBJ1-5; weak D call: TRBD1 (6 bases). CDR1 is LNHDA, CDR2 SQIVND, per germline (reference sequence). Trimming took off 7 bases at V and 5 bases at J, with 12 bases between the two ends. This CDR3 is built from 13 residues. CDR3 sequence: CASKGESHQPQHF. CDR3 nucleotides: TGTGCCAGTAAGGGGGAGTCCCATCAGCCCCAGCATTTT.

Remarks on this clone: The sample carries other DNA sequences with the same CDR3. The chain has TRBV28 and TRBJ2-2; D is uncertain. Between the trimmed V and J ends, which lost 5 bases and 4 bases, there was a span of 8 bases. The CDR3 length is 13 residues. Germline V CDR1 and CDR2: MDHEN, SYDVKM. DNA of the CDR3: TGTGCCAGCAGTGTCACGAGCACCGGGGAGCTGTTTTTT. This gives the protein CASSVTSTGELFF.

The V and J genes are TRBV6-5 and TRBJ2-4, with a tentative D call TRBD1 (5 bases). The CDR3 sequence is 13 residues long. Germline values: CDR1 MNHEY, CDR2 SVGAGI. Trimming shortened V by 5 bases and J by 1 base, and 6 bases separated the two germline ends. The CDR3 DNA follows: TGTGCCAGCAGTAAGGGGGCCAAAAACATTCAGTACTTC. Its protein product is CASSKGAKNIQYF.